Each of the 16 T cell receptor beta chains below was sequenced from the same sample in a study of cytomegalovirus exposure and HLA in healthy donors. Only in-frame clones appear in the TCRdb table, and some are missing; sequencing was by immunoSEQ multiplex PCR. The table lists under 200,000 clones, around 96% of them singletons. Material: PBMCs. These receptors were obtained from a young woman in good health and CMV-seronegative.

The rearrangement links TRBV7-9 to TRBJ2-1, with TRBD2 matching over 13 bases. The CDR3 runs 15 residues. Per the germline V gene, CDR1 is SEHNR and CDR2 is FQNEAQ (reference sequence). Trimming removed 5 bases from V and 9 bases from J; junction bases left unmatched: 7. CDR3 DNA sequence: TGTGCCAGCAGCCCAACTAGCGGGGGGGCCGGTGAGCAGTTCTTC. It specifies CASSPTSGGAGEQFF.

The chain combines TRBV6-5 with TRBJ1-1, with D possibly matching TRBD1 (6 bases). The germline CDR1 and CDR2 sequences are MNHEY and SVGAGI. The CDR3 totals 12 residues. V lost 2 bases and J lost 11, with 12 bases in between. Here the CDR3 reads CASSYPPGAAFF. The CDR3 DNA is TGTGCCAGCAGTTACCCCCCAGGGGCTGCTTTCTTT.

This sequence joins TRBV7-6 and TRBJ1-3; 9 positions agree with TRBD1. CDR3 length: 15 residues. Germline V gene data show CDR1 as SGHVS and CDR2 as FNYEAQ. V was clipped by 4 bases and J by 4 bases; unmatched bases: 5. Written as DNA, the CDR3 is TGTGCCAGCAGCTCGGGACAGGGTGGCGGAAACACCATATATTTT. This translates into CASSSGQGGGNTIYF.

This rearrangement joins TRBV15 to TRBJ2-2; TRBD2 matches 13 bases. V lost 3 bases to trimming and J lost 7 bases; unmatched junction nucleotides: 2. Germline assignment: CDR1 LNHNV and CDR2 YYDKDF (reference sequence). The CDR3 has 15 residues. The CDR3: CATSSRLAGGGELFF. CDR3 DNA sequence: TGTGCCACCAGCAGTCGACTAGCGGGGGGCGGGGAGCTGTTTTTT.

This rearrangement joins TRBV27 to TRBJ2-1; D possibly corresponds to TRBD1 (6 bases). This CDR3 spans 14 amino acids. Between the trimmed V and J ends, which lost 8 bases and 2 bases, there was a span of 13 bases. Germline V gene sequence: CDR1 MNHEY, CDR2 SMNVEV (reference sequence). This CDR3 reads CASHAGVAYNEQFF. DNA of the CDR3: TGTGCCAGCCATGCAGGGGTGGCCTACAATGAGCAGTTCTTC.

CDR3 loop: CASSIAGSGGNTIYF. CDR3 DNA: TGTGCCAGCAGCATAGCAGGGTCCGGCGGAAACACCATATATTTT. This chain links TRBV5-8 with TRBJ1-3; maybe TRBD1 (5 bases). V lost 4 bases, J lost 4 bases, and 15 bases lay in between. There are 15 residues in the CDR3. Per the germline V gene, CDR1 is SGHTS and CDR2 is YDEGEE.

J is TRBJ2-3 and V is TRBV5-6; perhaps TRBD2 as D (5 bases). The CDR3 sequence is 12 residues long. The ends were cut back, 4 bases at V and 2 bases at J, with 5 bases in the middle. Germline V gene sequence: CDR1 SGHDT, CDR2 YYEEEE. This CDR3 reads CASSRDTDTQYF. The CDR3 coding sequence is TGTGCCAGCAGCCGGGACACAGATACGCAGTATTTT.

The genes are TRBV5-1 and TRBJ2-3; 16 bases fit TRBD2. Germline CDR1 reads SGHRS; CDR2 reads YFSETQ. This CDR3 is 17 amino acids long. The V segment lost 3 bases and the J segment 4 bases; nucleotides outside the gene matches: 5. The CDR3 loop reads CASSWGLAGGPADTQYF. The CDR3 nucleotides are TGCGCCAGCAGCTGGGGACTAGCGGGGGGGCCGGCAGATACGCAGTATTTT.

As DNA, the CDR3 is TGCAGCGGTCGGACAGCCAACACTGAAGCTTTCTTT. Translating it yields CSGRTANTEAFF. This chain connects TRBV29-1 to TRBJ1-1, with D perhaps matching TRBD1 (6 bases). The CDR3 contains 12 residues. Germline-derived CDR1 and CDR2 are SQVTM and ANQGSEA. V was pared by 7 bases and J by 2 bases, with 11 bases between.

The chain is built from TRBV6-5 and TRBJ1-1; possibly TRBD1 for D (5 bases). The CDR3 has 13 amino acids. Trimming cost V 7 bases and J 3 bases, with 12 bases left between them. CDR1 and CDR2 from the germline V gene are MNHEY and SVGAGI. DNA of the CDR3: TGTGCCAGCATACAGGACGGACACACTGAAGCTTTCTTT. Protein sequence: CASIQDGHTEAFF.

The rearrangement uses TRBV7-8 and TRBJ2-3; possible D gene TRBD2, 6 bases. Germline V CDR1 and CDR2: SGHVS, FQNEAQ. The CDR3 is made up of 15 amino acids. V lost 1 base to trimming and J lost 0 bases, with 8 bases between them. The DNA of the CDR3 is TGTGCCAGCAGCTTAGAAGGGAGGAGCACAGATACGCAGTATTTT. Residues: CASSLEGRSTDTQYF. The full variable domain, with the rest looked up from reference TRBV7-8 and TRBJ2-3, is GAGVSQSPRYKVAKRGQDVALRCDPISGHVSLFWYQQALGQGPEFLTYFQNEAQLDKSGLPSDRFFAERPEGSVSTLKIQRTQQEDSAVYLCASSLEGRSTDTQYFGPGTRLTVL.

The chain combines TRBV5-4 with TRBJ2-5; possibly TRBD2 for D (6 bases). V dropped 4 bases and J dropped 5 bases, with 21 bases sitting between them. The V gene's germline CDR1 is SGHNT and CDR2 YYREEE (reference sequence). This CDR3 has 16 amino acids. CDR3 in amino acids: CASSAGGSKGMETQYF. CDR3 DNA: TGTGCCAGCAGCGCTGGGGGGAGTAAGGGTATGGAGACCCAGTACTTC.

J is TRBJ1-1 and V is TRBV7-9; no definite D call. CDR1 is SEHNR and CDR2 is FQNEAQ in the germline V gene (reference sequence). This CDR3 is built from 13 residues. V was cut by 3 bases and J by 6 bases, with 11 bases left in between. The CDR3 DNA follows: TGTGCCAGCAGCTTTGGGTTCGGGGCTGAAGCTTTCTTT. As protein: CASSFGFGAEAFF.

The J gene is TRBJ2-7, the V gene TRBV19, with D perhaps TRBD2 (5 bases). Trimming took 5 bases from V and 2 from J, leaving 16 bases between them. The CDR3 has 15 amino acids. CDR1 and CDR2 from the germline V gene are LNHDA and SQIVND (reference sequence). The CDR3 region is CASSRFFHGAYEQYF. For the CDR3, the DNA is TGTGCCAGTAGTCGGTTCTTCCACGGGGCCTACGAGCAGTACTTC.

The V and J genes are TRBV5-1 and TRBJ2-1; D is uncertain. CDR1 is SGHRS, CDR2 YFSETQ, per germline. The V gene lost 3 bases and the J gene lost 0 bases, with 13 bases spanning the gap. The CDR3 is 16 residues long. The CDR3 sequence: CASSSDPPNSYNEQFF. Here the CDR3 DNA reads TGCGCCAGCAGCTCCGATCCTCCTAACTCCTACAATGAGCAGTTCTTC.

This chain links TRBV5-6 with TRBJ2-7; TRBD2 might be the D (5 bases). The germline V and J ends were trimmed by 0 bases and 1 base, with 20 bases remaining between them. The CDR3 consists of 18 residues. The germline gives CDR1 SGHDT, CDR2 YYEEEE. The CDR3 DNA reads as TGTGCCAGCAGCTTGGCCCGGGGTTACTCATTAAGGTCCTACGAGCAGTACTTC. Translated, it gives CASSLARGYSLRSYEQYF.